One and the same sample provided the 17 T cell receptor beta chains below, sequenced in a study of blood T cell repertoires in COVID-19. TCRdb's copy holds only in-frame clones and misses some; the assay was immunoSEQ multiplex PCR. Seen here are about 59,000 clones, more than 80% observed once, and the top ten hold around a sixth. The sample consisted of peripheral blood. The receptors were gathered from a man older than 75 with acute or convalescent COVID-19.

This sequence joins TRBV7-2 and TRBJ2-2, with 8 bases that match TRBD2. The CDR3 spans 19 residues. The ends lost 1 base at V and 5 bases at J; junction bases unmatched: 15. Germline CDR1 SGHTA, CDR2 FQGNSA. As DNA, the CDR3 is TGTGCCAGCAGCTTAGATCGGGCTAGCCGGACGGGGGGGACCGGGGAGCTGTTTTTT. Protein product: CASSLDRASRTGGTGELFF.

As DNA, the CDR3 is TGTGCCAGCAGCTTCGGGACTACTTTGCAAGAGACCCAGTACTTC. Its protein product is CASSFGTTLQETQYF. The rearrangement links TRBV5-6 to TRBJ2-5; 7 nucleotides align to TRBD2. With 2 bases clipped from V and 2 bases from J, the junction kept 6 bases outside the gene matches. The CDR3 length is 15 residues. Germline V gene lookup returns CDR1 SGHDT and CDR2 YYEEEE.

The V call is TRBV6-5, the J call TRBJ2-7, with 10 bases lining up with TRBD1. CDR1 is MNHEY, CDR2 SVGAGI, per germline. The CDR3 runs 14 residues. Trimming cost V 5 bases and J 2 bases; bases outside gene matches: 3. As DNA, the CDR3 is TGTGCCAGCAGTCGACAGGGGGCTGCCTACGAGCAGTACTTC. It codes for CASSRQGAAYEQYF.

The chain has TRBV7-2 and TRBJ2-7, with a weak D call TRBD1 (5 bases). The CDR3 loop spans 13 amino acids. The germline V gene encodes CDR1 SGHTA and CDR2 FQGNSA. V lost 6 bases and J 3 bases, leaving 12 bases between the germline ends. In nucleotides, the CDR3 is TGTGCCAGCAGTAAGGACACTCTCTACGAGCAGTACTTC. Amino acid sequence: CASSKDTLYEQYF.

The chain combines TRBV5-1 with TRBJ2-2, with D possibly being TRBD2 (5 bases). The CDR3 is 14 residues long. Trimming stripped 7 bases from V and 1 base from J, with 11 bases between. Germline assignment: CDR1 SGHRS and CDR2 YFSETQ. CDR3 DNA sequence: TGCGCCAGCCGCAGAGCGGAGAACACCGGGGAGCTGTTTTTT. Translated, it gives CASRRAENTGELFF.

This CDR3 reads CASSQERTGVNTEAFF. For the CDR3, the DNA is TGCGCCAGCAGCCAAGAGAGGACAGGGGTGAACACTGAAGCTTTCTTT. V and J are TRBV4-1 and TRBJ1-1; 9 nucleotides match TRBD1. The CDR3 consists of 16 residues. Per the germline V gene, CDR1 is MGHRA and CDR2 is YSYEKL. Losses at the gene ends were 0 bases for V and 0 bases for J; bases not matched to a gene: 2.

V gene TRBV6-6 combines with J gene TRBJ1-2, with D tentatively TRBD1 (6 bases). CDR1 and CDR2 (germline): MNHNY, SVGAGI (reference sequence). V was cut by 5 bases and J by 6 bases, with 10 bases left in between. This CDR3 has 12 amino acids. The CDR3 region has the DNA TGTGCCAGCAGTCCTCGACAGGATGGCTACACCTTC. Translating gives CASSPRQDGYTF.

The gene calls are TRBV28 and TRBJ2-7, with 12 bases matching TRBD1. Germline V gives CDR1 MDHEN, CDR2 SYDVKM. Trimming at V came to 2 bases and at J to 5 bases, leaving 4 bases not matched to a gene. This CDR3 contains 15 residues. CDR3 bases: TGTGCCAGCAGTTTAGGGGGGACAGGGGGCCACGAGCAGTACTTC. Amino acid sequence: CASSLGGTGGHEQYF. Complete variable domain (other parts from reference TRBV28 and TRBJ2-7): DVKVTQSSRYLVKRTGEKVFLECVQDMDHENMFWYRQDPGLGLRLIYFSYDVKMKEKGDIPEGYSVSREKKERFSLILESASTNQTSMYLCASSLGGTGGHEQYFGPGTRLTVT.

This sequence joins TRBV10-3 and TRBJ1-6; D not certain. Trimming took 4 bases from V and 0 from J, leaving 13 bases between them. CDR3 length: 17 amino acids. The germline V gene encodes CDR1 ENHRY and CDR2 SYGVKD. CDR3 sequence reads: CAISGDIPSSYNSPLHF. CDR3 in DNA: TGTGCCATCAGTGGAGACATTCCGAGCTCCTATAATTCACCCCTCCACTTT.

The chain recombines TRBV5-1 with TRBJ2-7, with 14 bases that match TRBD2. The junction had 1 base not matched to a gene; V was cut back by 3 bases and J by 5 bases. Germline CDR1 and CDR2: SGHRS and YFSETQ. CDR3 length: 14 residues. As DNA, the CDR3 is TGCGCCAGCAGCTGGGGACTAGCGGGGGACGAGCAGTACTTC. Translated: CASSWGLAGDEQYF.

This chain joins TRBV7-5 and TRBJ1-6; the D segment call TRBD1 is taken from the table without a DNA check. TRBV7-5 is a documented pseudogene. This CDR3 contains 18 residues. CDR3 nucleotide sequence: TGTGCCAGAAGCCAAGGGGACAGGGGGCTTCCCCTGTCTTCACCCCTCCACTTT. Translation: CARSQGDRGLPLSSPLHF.

This chain connects TRBV7-2 to TRBJ2-7, with 9 bases identical to TRBD2. Per the germline V gene, CDR1 is SGHTA and CDR2 is FQGNSA. With 5 bases clipped from V and 0 bases from J, the junction kept 8 bases outside the gene matches. The CDR3 is 16 residues long. The CDR3 DNA sequence: TGTGCCAGCAGCCCGGGGGCTAGCGGGGTCTCCTACGAGCAGTACTTC. As protein: CASSPGASGVSYEQYF.

The chain couples TRBV7-3 to TRBJ1-1; D is unresolved. CDR3 length: 13 residues. The V end was cut by 2 bases, the J end by 1 base, with 5 bases between. Germline lookup yields CDR1 SGHTA and CDR2 FQGTGA. CDR3 sequence: CASSLRQNTEAFF. Written as DNA, the CDR3 is TGTGCCAGCAGCTTACGACAGAACACTGAAGCTTTCTTT.

This sequence joins TRBV19 and TRBJ1-6; the match to TRBD1 covers 8 bases. The germline V gene has CDR1 LNHDA and CDR2 SQIVND (reference sequence). V lost 4 bases to trimming and J lost 7 bases; unmatched junction nucleotides: 3. This CDR3 spans 14 amino acids. Written as DNA, the CDR3 is TGTGCCAGTAGTACCACAGGGGGGAATTCACCCCTCCACTTT. Residues: CASSTTGGNSPLHF.

V is TRBV19 and J is TRBJ2-2, with TRBD1 identical over 9 bases. The germline V gene has CDR1 LNHDA and CDR2 SQIVND (reference sequence). V dropped 6 bases and J dropped 2; count of bases not matched to a gene: 4. CDR3 length: 15 amino acids. CDR3 DNA: TGTGCCAGTAGCCCGGGACAGGGAAACACCGGGGAGCTGTTTTTT. Its protein is CASSPGQGNTGELFF.

V and J are TRBV18 and TRBJ1-1; D gene uncertain. This CDR3 contains 15 residues. V was clipped by 2 bases and J by 1 base, with 11 bases between them. Germline CDR1 is KGHSH and CDR2 is LQKENI. As DNA, the CDR3 is TGTGCCAGCTCACCAGGGCCCGTCTCGAACACTGAAGCTTTCTTT. Protein sequence: CASSPGPVSNTEAFF.

V usage is TRBV4-2 and J usage is TRBJ2-3, with 9 bases matching TRBD1. V lost 1 base to trimming and J lost 2 bases; unmatched junction nucleotides: 4. Germline loops: CDR1 LGHNA, CDR2 YNFKEQ. The CDR3 is made up of 16 amino acids. For the CDR3, the DNA is TGTGCCAGCAGCCAAGGGGACAGGGCCAACACAGATACGCAGTATTTT. This encodes CASSQGDRANTDTQYF.